This entry describes one T cell receptor beta chain. This clone's antigen is unknown. Nothing much larger sits one base from this clone, and base qualities are not available. The same CDR3 also results from other DNA sequences found in this sample. At the junction V is shortened by 3 bases and J by 0 bases; bases outside the gene matches: 4. Including the terminal cysteine and phenylalanine, the CDR3 comprises 16 residues. The sequence is cut down to CDR3 DNA, 48 bases in frame from base 1. The germline V gene encodes CDR1 SGDLS and CDR2 YYNGEE. This record belongs to a study of graft-versus-host responses after intestinal transplantation (dated by TCRdb to the early 2020s). Turning to the overall study: Multivisceral, liver-intestinal, or isolated intestinal transplants were received by the recipients. All recipients received anti-thymocyte globulin induction followed by maintenance tacrolimus and steroids for about three years. Bulk TCR-beta CDR3 sequencing was used to track graft-versus-host and host-versus-graft alloreactive T cell clones in the graft, circulation and bone marrow after intestinal transplantation. Samples from a few later patients were sequenced in-house on an Illumina MiSeq with MiXCR processing rather than by the commercial service. Of the 20 to 30 intestinal transplant recipients enrolled in the cohort, one of whom was a retransplant, a few patients without pretransplant specimens were excluded. To identify alloreactive clones, pre-transplant mixed lymphocyte reaction products were sequenced and compared with unstimulated pre-transplant donor and recipient T cells. A peak of at least 4% donor T cells among recipient peripheral blood mononuclear cells was the definition used for donor T cell macrochimerism.

The time point label here, explained by the study, means: cells obtained before transplantation from donor or recipient. CD3+CD4+ and CD3+CD8+ populations were FACS-sorted from unstimulated pre-transplant donor and recipient cells taken from spleen or lymph nodes. Library preparation was by the immunoSEQ multiplex PCR assay. For most patients, genomic DNA was isolated with the Qiagen DNeasy Blood and Tissue Kit and shipped frozen to Adaptive Biotechnologies for TCR sequencing. Adaptive Biotechnologies carried out high-throughput TCR-beta CDR3 sequencing of genomic DNA for most patients. The source study handled its data this way. TCR sequencing data were retrieved from Adaptive's ImmunoSEQ software for 18 patients, whereas three other patients were processed with MiXCR and VDJtools. CD4 versus CD8 sorting errors were corrected by removing sequences found in both subsets at a frequency ratio below 5:1. CDR3 nucleotide sequences shared between donor and recipient were removed because their origin could not be assigned. Alloreactive clones required at least 2-fold expansion over unstimulated cells and minimum CFSE-low frequency of 0.002% (template counts) or 0.001% (read counts). Clones were considered mappable if detected in sequenced pre-transplant spleen, lymph node, or MLR CFSE-low populations of the donor or recipient. The cumulative frequency of alloreactive clones was calculated as a percentage of all sequences, weighted by copy number. The table was pulled from immuneACCESS by TCRdb, which kept in-frame rearrangements only. Such tables lose some clones; where checked, under half of the loss comes from unresolved V genes, and the rest has no known cause. The V and J calls and clone size were taken over from that table, and D and trimming were inferred from the DNA. For this sample there are 96,000 or so clones; roughly 92% appear just once. The ten most abundant clones make up roughly 0.15% of the sample.

The study at large found these results: High GvH to HvG T cell clonal ratios were observed in the allografts of patients with donor T cell macrochimerism. Early after transplant, peak levels of circulating GvH clones were associated with declines in HvG clones. The relatively low number and heterogeneity of intestinal transplant patients limited the conclusions. GvH clones were detected in recipient bone marrow, and some appeared earlier in ileal mucosa or blood, consistent with an intestinal mucosal origin.

The TCR comes from a human donor who received an intestinal transplant. The chain was built from TRBV9 and TRBJ2-1, with 9 middle bases fitting TRBD2. The source was unstimulated CD4+ T cells sorted from spleen or lymph node cells, collected before intestinal transplant. The CDR3 region reads CASSGLSGSSYNEQFF. The DNA reads as follows: TGTGCCAGCAGCGGACTTAGCGGGAGCTCCTACAATGAGCAGTTCTTC.